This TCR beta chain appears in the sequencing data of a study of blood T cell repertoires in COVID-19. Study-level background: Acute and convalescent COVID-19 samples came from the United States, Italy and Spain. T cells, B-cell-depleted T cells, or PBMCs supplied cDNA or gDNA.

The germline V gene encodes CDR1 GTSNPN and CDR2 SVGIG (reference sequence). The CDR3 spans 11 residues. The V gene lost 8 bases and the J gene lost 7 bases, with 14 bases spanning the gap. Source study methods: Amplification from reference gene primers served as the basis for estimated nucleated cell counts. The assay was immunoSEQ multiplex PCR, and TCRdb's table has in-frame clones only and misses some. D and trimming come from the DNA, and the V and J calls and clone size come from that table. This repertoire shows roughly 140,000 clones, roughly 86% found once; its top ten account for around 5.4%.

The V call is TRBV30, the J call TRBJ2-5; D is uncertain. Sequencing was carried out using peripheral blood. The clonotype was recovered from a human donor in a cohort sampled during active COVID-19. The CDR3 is CAGIVIGTQYF. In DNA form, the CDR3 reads TGTGCCGGGATAGTGATTGGGACCCAGTACTTC.